This TCR beta chain is from a study of blood T cell repertoires in COVID-19. Across the whole study: The origin of the acute and convalescent COVID-19 samples was the United States, Italy and Spain. T cells, B-cell-depleted T cells, or PBMCs provided the cDNA or gDNA that served as material.

In the study's own analysis: Scientists estimated how many nucleated cells there were by amplifying reference gene primers. The assay was immunoSEQ multiplex PCR, and TCRdb's table has in-frame clones only and misses some. V, J and clone size derive from that table, while D and trimming were established from the DNA sequence. In the table there are a few hundred thousand clones, roughly 80% of which are singletons. Trimming stripped 0 bases from V and 2 bases from J, with 7 bases between. CDR3 length: 14 residues. Germline V gene data show CDR1 as MNHEY and CDR2 as SVGAGI. The receptor was isolated from a woman older than 75 with active or convalescent COVID-19. What was sequenced was peripheral blood. The rearrangement links TRBV6-5 to TRBJ1-2, with D possibly TRBD1 on 5 matching bases. The CDR3 here is CASSYSQGNYGYTF. As DNA, the CDR3 is TGTGCCAGCAGTTACTCTCAGGGAAACTATGGCTACACCTTC.